This entry lists 18 T cell receptor beta chains sequenced from one sample in a study of vaccination and CD4 T cells after COVID-19. Treatment noted: approximately 10-day PBMC culture with coronavirus spike peptide pools or control peptides (ViraFEST assay). Antigen specificity for these receptors is unknown. The Oncomine TCR Beta short-read assay sequenced DNA from cultured CD4+ T cells. Each CDR3 protein gets one entry after TCRdb re-called the PCR reads with MiXCR. The data show 9,900 or so distinct CDR3 sequences, with 20% to 30% seen just once and 46% held by the top ten. The sample in question was CD4+ T cells from blood, cultured in vitro, obtained before SARS-CoV-2 vaccination. The receptors were gathered from a human donor who received a COVID-19 vaccine.

The V call is TRBV11-3, the J call TRBJ2-7; TRBD2 aligns across 13 bases. CDR3 size: 17 residues. The V gene end was trimmed by 5 bases and the J gene end by 7 bases; junction bases not matched to a gene: 14. CDR1 SGHNT and CDR2 YENEEA come from the germline V gene. Here the CDR3 reads CASSQALAGGRGREQYF. DNA for the CDR3: TGTGCCAGCAGCCAAGCACTAGCGGGGGGGCGGGGTCGGGAGCAGTACTTC.

In this sample, this clonotype turned up a few times. This chain connects TRBV29-1 to TRBJ1-2; D perhaps matches TRBD1 (5 bases). The CDR3 extends over 13 amino acids. Per the germline V gene, CDR1 is SQVTM and CDR2 is ANQGSEA. V was trimmed by 7 bases and J by 6 bases, leaving 18 bases between them. CDR3 sequence reads: CSARGEVVHGYTF. In DNA, the CDR3 is TGCAGCGCCCGGGGGGAAGTGGTCCATGGCTACACCTTC.

The chain has TRBV6-1 and TRBJ2-7, with a tentative D call TRBD2 (6 bases). Germline V lookup: CDR1 MNHNS, CDR2 SASEGT. Trimming removed 6 bases from V and 4 bases from J, with 19 bases in between. The CDR3 is 15 residues long. CDR3 protein: CASRMGGGTPYEQYF. The DNA for the CDR3 is TGTGCCAGCAGAATGGGTGGCGGGACTCCGTACGAGCAGTACTTC.

This sequence joins TRBV7-2 and TRBJ2-5; TRBD2 might be the D (6 bases). The V end was cut by 6 bases, the J end by 1 base, with 9 bases between. The CDR3 is made up of 13 amino acids. The germline V gene has CDR1 SGHTA and CDR2 FQGNSA. The CDR3 DNA follows: TGTGCCAGCAGTGGGGGGACCCAAGAGACCCAGTACTTC. It translates to CASSGGTQETQYF.

The J gene is TRBJ2-7, the V gene TRBV27, with D possibly matching TRBD1 (6 bases). This CDR3 is built from 13 residues. Germline loops: CDR1 MNHEY, CDR2 SMNVEV (reference sequence). Trimming stripped 5 bases from V and 6 bases from J, with 14 bases between. In DNA form, the CDR3 reads TGTGCCAGCAGTAACCACAGGGTTTCCGAGCAGTACTTC. Translation: CASSNHRVSEQYF.

This clonotype was detected only a few times. The chain is built from TRBV7-8 and TRBJ1-1; D is undetermined. The ends were cut back, 1 base at V and 1 base at J, with 10 bases in the middle. The CDR3 is 15 amino acids. Germline V lookup: CDR1 SGHVS, CDR2 FQNEAQ. The CDR3 loop reads CASSLGGEANTEAFF. The CDR3 nucleotides read TGTGCCAGCAGCTTAGGGGGAGAGGCGAACACTGAAGCTTTCTTT.

This clonotype counts as medium-sized. V gene TRBV20-1 combines with J gene TRBJ2-1, with 11 bases identical to TRBD2. Germline trimming cut 1 base from V and 3 bases from J; bases unmatched to any gene: 2. The CDR3 covers 15 residues. From germline, CDR1 is DFQATT and CDR2 SNEGSKA (reference sequence). The CDR3 bases are TGCAGTGCTAGAGGTGGGACTAGCGGCTACAATGAGCAGTTCTTC. Amino acids: CSARGGTSGYNEQFF.

The chain is built from TRBV11-2 and TRBJ2-3; 11 bases are a match to TRBD2. V lost 4 bases and J lost 8; bases outside the gene matches: 14. Germline CDR1 SGHAT, CDR2 FQNNGV. The CDR3 has 17 residues. CDR3 DNA sequence: TGTGCCAGCAGCTCGACTAGCGGGGAGCCGGGGCGGGGTACGCAGTATTTT. This gives the protein CASSSTSGEPGRGTQYF.

This clonotype was observed a few times. The chain employs TRBV12-3 or TRBV12-4 and TRBJ1-1, with 7 positions matching TRBD1. Trimming at V came to 5 bases and at J to 0 bases, leaving 3 bases not matched to a gene. The CDR3 totals 14 residues. In DNA, the CDR3 is TGTGCCAGCAGTGCGGGACAGCTGAACACTGAAGCTTTCTTT. Translated, it gives CASSAGQLNTEAFF.

V gene TRBV7-2 combines with J gene TRBJ1-1; D is unresolved. The germline V and J ends were trimmed by 1 base and 0 bases, with 6 bases remaining between them. The CDR3 totals 14 residues. Germline CDR1 is SGHTA and CDR2 is FQGNSA. The CDR3 here is CASSLDGLNTEAFF. In nucleotides, the CDR3 is TGTGCCAGCAGCTTAGACGGCCTGAACACTGAAGCTTTCTTT.

The gene calls are TRBV5-1 and TRBJ2-3; 7 nucleotides agree with TRBD1. Trimming removed 0 bases from V and 4 bases from J; junction bases left unmatched: 2. Germline loops: CDR1 SGHRS, CDR2 YFSETQ. The CDR3 runs 14 residues. The CDR3 is CASSLAGQADTQYF. Here the CDR3 DNA reads TGCGCCAGCAGCTTGGCCGGACAGGCAGATACGCAGTATTTT.

The table lists this clonotype with a count of one. The V call is TRBV6-2 or TRBV6-3, the J call TRBJ2-7; 9 nucleotides match TRBD1. The CDR3 contains 15 residues. The germline V gene encodes CDR1 MNHEY and CDR2 SVGEGT. V lost 8 bases, J lost 3 bases, and 11 bases stayed unmatched. DNA of the CDR3: TGTGCCAGCCTAAAAGGAGGGACAGGGATCTACGAGCAGTACTTC. Protein: CASLKGGTGIYEQYF.

CDR3 loop: CASTRAFDYGYTF. In DNA form, the CDR3 reads TGTGCCAGCACGAGGGCGTTTGACTATGGCTACACCTTC. The chain carries TRBV6-1 and TRBJ1-2; D remains unclear. CDR1 is MNHNS and CDR2 is SASEGT in the germline V gene. Trimming took 7 bases from V and 3 from J, leaving 12 bases between them. The CDR3 sequence is 13 residues long.

A few counts support this clonotype. The V gene is TRBV5-1, the J gene TRBJ1-2, with D possibly matching TRBD1 (5 bases). The V and J ends lost 3 bases and 8 bases respectively, with 20 bases between them. The CDR3 runs to 15 residues. The germline V gene has CDR1 SGHRS and CDR2 YFSETQ. CDR3 coding DNA: TGCGCCAGCAGCTCTCACCCTACAGGCATATCGGGCTACACCTTC. Translating gives CASSSHPTGISGYTF.

The rearrangement links TRBV30 to TRBJ1-1; a weak D match, TRBD1 (6 bases). This CDR3 contains 13 residues. The V end lost 7 bases, the J end lost 7 bases, and 19 bases lay between the germline ends. Germline CDR1 and CDR2: GTSNPN and SVGIG (reference sequence). CDR3 coding DNA: TGTGCCTCCCCGAAGGGGGGAGGTGATGAAGCTTTCTTT. Protein sequence: CASPKGGGDEAFF.

This clonotype was seen a few times. V gene TRBV19 combines with J gene TRBJ1-5; tentatively, D is TRBD1 (6 bases). Germline values: CDR1 LNHDA, CDR2 SQIVND (reference sequence). V lost 0 bases, J lost 12 bases, and 15 bases lay in between. The CDR3 runs 14 residues. For the CDR3, the DNA is TGTGCCAGTAGTATAGACAGGGGCCCTTCGCACCAGCATTTT. This codes for CASSIDRGPSHQHF.

The V call is TRBV12-3 or TRBV12-4, the J call TRBJ1-1; 12 bases align to TRBD1. The CDR3 totals 24 residues. With V trimmed by 9 bases and J by 5 bases, 37 bases remained unmatched. CDR3 amino acids: CARDPKEADMNHQGTGGVGTEAFF. CDR3 sequence (DNA): TGTGCCAGAGACCCAAAAGAAGCAGACATGAACCACCAAGGGACAGGGGGCGTAGGTACTGAAGCTTTCTTT.

As DNA, the CDR3 is TGTGCCTGGACTCAAGGGGGGTCTGGGGCCAACGTCCTGACTTTC. Protein product: CAWTQGGSGANVLTF. V and J are TRBV30 and TRBJ2-6; D possibly matches TRBD1 or TRBD2 (6 bases each). Deletions cut 4 bases from V and 1 base from J, with 11 bases between. Germline values: CDR1 GTSNPN, CDR2 SVGIG (reference sequence). This CDR3 has 15 residues.